The 22 T cell receptor beta chains presented below share a single source sample, sequenced in a study of T cell repertoires in ileal Crohn's disease. Time point reported: proximal margin of the surgical specimen (macroscopically non-inflamed). The method was immunoSEQ multiplex PCR; TCRdb's version includes in-frame clones alone and lacks a portion of them. The repertoire holds over 5,000 clones, with about nine tenths as singletons. The sequenced material came from ileal tissue. The receptors originated from an adult with Crohn's disease.

The rearrangement joins TRBV11-2 to TRBJ1-4; 8 bases align to TRBD1. Germline V gene sequence: CDR1 SGHAT, CDR2 FQNNGV. The CDR3 runs to 15 residues. Losses at the gene ends were 1 base for V and 3 bases for J; bases not matched to a gene: 1. The DNA of the CDR3 is TGTGCCAGCAGCTTAGCGGGACAGGCTAATGAAAAACTGTTTTTT. This sequence encodes CASSLAGQANEKLFF. Full variable domain (missing parts from reference TRBV11-2 and TRBJ1-4): EAGVAQSPRYKIIEKRQSVAFWCNPISGHATLYWYQQILGQGPKLLIQFQNNGVVDDSQLPKDRFSAERLKGVDSTLKIQPAKLEDSAVYLCASSLAGQANEKLFFGSGTQLSVL.

The V gene is TRBV19, the J gene TRBJ2-1, with 11 bases matching TRBD1. The germline CDR1 and CDR2 sequences are LNHDA and SQIVND (reference sequence). V gave up 7 bases and J gave up 4 bases; unmatched junction bases: 6. CDR3 size: 15 residues. CDR3 in amino acids: CASTGQGASYNEQFF. CDR3 in DNA: TGTGCCAGTACCGGACAGGGGGCGTCTTACAATGAGCAGTTCTTC.

The chain uses TRBV6-5 and TRBJ2-7, with D tentatively TRBD2 (6 bases). In germline, CDR1 is MNHEY, CDR2 SVGAGI. There are 15 residues in the CDR3. Trimming left V 6 bases short and J 3 bases short, with 18 bases between. The CDR3 loop reads CASRNQGGWGYEQYF. In nucleotides, the CDR3 is TGTGCCAGCAGAAACCAGGGAGGCTGGGGCTACGAGCAGTACTTC.

This chain connects TRBV5-6 to TRBJ1-4; no firm D call. The length of the CDR3 is 15 residues. Trimming took 4 bases from V and 0 from J, leaving 10 bases between them. Per the germline V gene, CDR1 is SGHDT and CDR2 is YYEEEE. CDR3 in amino acids: CASSGLGATNEKLFF. The CDR3 nucleotides read TGTGCCAGCAGCGGTCTGGGTGCAACTAATGAAAAACTGTTTTTT.

In this sample, this clone turned up once. CDR3 DNA: TGCGCCAGCAGCTTGACTACAGGGGGAGAGACCCAGTACTTC. Residues: CASSLTTGGETQYF. The J gene is TRBJ2-5, the V gene TRBV5-1; 8 bases match TRBD1. After removal of 1 base from V and 4 bases from J, the junction contained 3 bases not matched to a gene. The germline V gene encodes CDR1 SGHRS and CDR2 YFSETQ. The CDR3 extends over 14 amino acids. Looking up the rest from reference TRBV5-1 and TRBJ2-5 gives the full variable domain: KAGVTQTPRYLIKTRGQQVTLSCSPISGHRSVSWYQQTPGQGLQFLFEYFSETQRNKGNFPGRFSGRQFSNSRSEMNVSTLELGDSALYLCASSLTTGGETQYFGPGTRLLVL.

The gene calls are TRBV13 and TRBJ1-3, with 10 positions matching TRBD1. The germline V gene has CDR1 PRHDT and CDR2 FYEKMQ (reference sequence). The trim removed 5 bases at V and 4 bases at J, leaving 11 bases unmatched. This CDR3 has 17 amino acids. The CDR3 DNA follows: TGTGCCAGCAGCATCCCCGGGACAGGGGCGTCGGGAAACACCATATATTTT. Amino acid sequence: CASSIPGTGASGNTIYF.

The chain recombines TRBV7-9 with TRBJ2-1; the D gene is possibly TRBD2 (5 bases). CDR1 and CDR2 (germline): SEHNR, FQNEAQ (reference sequence). CDR3 length: 15 residues. V was clipped by 1 base and J by 6 bases, with 13 bases between them. This chain's CDR3 is CASSLERTPANEQFF. The CDR3, as DNA: TGTGCCAGCAGCTTAGAACGGACTCCCGCCAATGAGCAGTTCTTC.

J is TRBJ2-3 and V is TRBV7-2, with D perhaps matching TRBD1 (5 bases). V dropped 7 bases and J dropped 5 bases, with 16 bases sitting between them. CDR1 SGHTA and CDR2 FQGNSA come from the germline V gene. The CDR3 sequence is 14 residues long. Here the CDR3 reads CASTLLGVGDTQYF. In nucleotides, the CDR3 is TGTGCCAGCACTCTGCTAGGGGTGGGAGATACGCAGTATTTT.

The rearrangement uses TRBV4-2 and TRBJ1-6; 10 nucleotides agree with TRBD1. The J segment lost 8 bases and the V segment lost 4 bases, leaving 5 bases of the junction unmatched. The length of the CDR3 is 15 residues. The V gene's germline CDR1 is LGHNA and CDR2 YNFKEQ. The DNA for the CDR3 is TGTGCCAGCAGCCCGACAGGGGGCCTCGATTCACCCCTCCACTTT. This codes for CASSPTGGLDSPLHF.

The gene calls are TRBV4-2 and TRBJ2-7; 7 bases align to TRBD2. The germline V gene has CDR1 LGHNA and CDR2 YNFKEQ. The CDR3 is 18 amino acids. With V trimmed by 2 bases and J by 4 bases, 17 bases remained unmatched. CDR3 in DNA: TGTGCCAGCAGCCAAACACAAACGGGTTGGGGGGGAGGATACGAGCAGTACTTC. Translation: CASSQTQTGWGGGYEQYF.

This rearrangement joins TRBV5-8 to TRBJ1-4, with TRBD1 matching over 7 bases. CDR1 and CDR2 from the germline V gene are SGHTS and YDEGEE. The CDR3 runs 15 residues. J lost 7 bases, V lost 4 bases, and 10 bases had no gene match. For the CDR3, the DNA is TGTGCCAGCAGCCGGACCCGGGACAGTGGTGAAAAACTGTTTTTT. It is translated as CASSRTRDSGEKLFF.

This clone was picked up a small number of times. The J gene is TRBJ2-7, the V gene TRBV7-9; 9 bases map to TRBD2. V shed 6 bases, J shed 0 bases, and the junction held 6 bases outside the gene matches. Germline values: CDR1 SEHNR, CDR2 FQNEAQ (reference sequence). The CDR3 sequence is 15 residues long. CDR3 sequence: CASRPSGEPSYEQYF. The CDR3 coding sequence is TGTGCCAGCAGACCTAGCGGGGAGCCCTCCTACGAGCAGTACTTC.

The rearrangement links TRBV5-5 to TRBJ1-2; D gene ambiguous. The CDR3 is 12 residues long. CDR1 is SGHKS, CDR2 YYEKEE, per germline (reference sequence). Trimming removed 1 base from V and 8 bases from J, with 9 bases in between. For the CDR3, the DNA is TGTGCCAGCAGCTTGCGAGGGAGGGGCTACACCTTC. It translates to CASSLRGRGYTF.

The rearrangement links TRBV28 to TRBJ2-7; possible D gene TRBD1, 6 bases. Germline V gene sequence: CDR1 MDHEN, CDR2 SYDVKM. V dropped 6 bases and J dropped 2 bases, with 17 bases sitting between them. The CDR3 runs 15 residues. CDR3 bases: TGTGCCAGCAGAAATCCGGGACGGACAGCCTACGAGCAGTACTTC. Translated, it gives CASRNPGRTAYEQYF.

The chain has TRBV7-2 and TRBJ2-7; TRBD2 agrees at 9 bases. The CDR3 is made up of 15 amino acids. Germline-derived CDR1 and CDR2 are SGHTA and FQGNSA. Unmatched junction bases numbered 7, after V lost 5 bases and J lost 2 bases. The CDR3 DNA reads as TGTGCCAGCAGCCAGCGGGGGGACCACGCCTACGAGCAGTACTTC. Its protein product is CASSQRGDHAYEQYF.

The CDR3 coding sequence is TGTGCCAGCATCGGGACGGGGAACTATGGCTACACCTTC. It encodes CASIGTGNYGYTF. This chain links TRBV28 with TRBJ1-2, with a tentative D call TRBD1 (5 bases). V was cut by 7 bases and J by 2 bases, with 11 bases left in between. CDR1 is MDHEN and CDR2 is SYDVKM in the germline V gene. The CDR3 length is 13 residues.

The CDR3 DNA reads TGTGCCAGCAGCGTAGGGAGTCAGGGGGGCACTGAAGCTTTCTTT. Amino acids: CASSVGSQGGTEAFF. V is TRBV9 and J is TRBJ1-1; 7 bases align to TRBD1. The junction had 6 bases not matched to a gene; V was cut back by 0 bases and J by 4 bases. The CDR3 contains 15 residues. The germline V gene has CDR1 SGDLS and CDR2 YYNGEE.

The chain has TRBV7-2 and TRBJ1-3; perhaps TRBD1 as D (5 bases). CDR1 SGHTA and CDR2 FQGNSA come from the germline V gene. The V end was cut by 8 bases, the J end by 0 bases, with 17 bases between. The CDR3 sequence is 16 residues long. The CDR3 is CASGGEGGLSGNTIYF. DNA of the CDR3: TGTGCCAGCGGGGGTGAGGGAGGGCTCTCTGGAAACACCATATATTTT.

The V call is TRBV29-1, the J call TRBJ2-1, with 11 bases aligning to TRBD2. Germline assignment: CDR1 SQVTM and CDR2 ANQGSEA. V shed 3 bases, J shed 7 bases, and the junction held 5 bases outside the gene matches. CDR3 length: 14 residues. The CDR3 spells CSVDSGRARNEQFF. The CDR3 bases are TGCAGCGTTGATAGCGGGAGGGCCAGAAATGAGCAGTTCTTC.

The chain joins TRBV29-1 to TRBJ2-1; 8 nucleotides agree with TRBD2. CDR1 and CDR2 from the germline V gene are SQVTM and ANQGSEA. The ends lost 5 bases at V and 7 bases at J; junction bases unmatched: 16. This CDR3 comprises 16 residues. For the CDR3, the DNA is TGCAGCGTTAAAAGGTTTGCGGGACTAGATGCGAATGAGCAGTTCTTC. Its protein is CSVKRFAGLDANEQFF.

This clone was seen just once. The rearrangement joins TRBV6-5 to TRBJ2-7; 7 bases are a match to TRBD2. Trimming at V came to 6 bases and at J to 3 bases, leaving 5 bases not matched to a gene. This CDR3 is 13 amino acids long. The germline CDR1 and CDR2 sequences are MNHEY and SVGAGI. The CDR3 bases are TGTGCCAGCAGCCGAGCGGGAAGCTACGAGCAGTACTTC. Translated: CASSRAGSYEQYF.

This clone was counted between two and nine times. The V gene is TRBV27, the J gene TRBJ2-3; 13 nucleotides line up with TRBD2. Germline V gene sequence: CDR1 MNHEY, CDR2 SMNVEV (reference sequence). V was clipped by 3 bases and J by 5 bases; unmatched bases: 8. The CDR3 consists of 17 residues. In nucleotides, the CDR3 is TGTGCCAGCAGTTTGTCACTAGCGGGAGGGTATGGAGATACGCAGTATTTT. Translating gives CASSLSLAGGYGDTQYF.